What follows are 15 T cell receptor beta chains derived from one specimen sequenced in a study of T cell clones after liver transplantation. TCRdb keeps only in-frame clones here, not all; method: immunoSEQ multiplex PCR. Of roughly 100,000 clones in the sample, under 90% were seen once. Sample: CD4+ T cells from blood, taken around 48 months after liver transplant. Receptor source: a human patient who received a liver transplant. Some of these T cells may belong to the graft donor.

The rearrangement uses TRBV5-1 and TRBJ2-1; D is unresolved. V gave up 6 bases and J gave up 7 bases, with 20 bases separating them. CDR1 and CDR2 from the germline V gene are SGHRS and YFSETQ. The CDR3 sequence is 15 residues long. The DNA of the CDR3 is TGCGCCAGCACCGGTCTCGCAGGCTTGGGAAATGAGCAGTTCTTC. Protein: CASTGLAGLGNEQFF.

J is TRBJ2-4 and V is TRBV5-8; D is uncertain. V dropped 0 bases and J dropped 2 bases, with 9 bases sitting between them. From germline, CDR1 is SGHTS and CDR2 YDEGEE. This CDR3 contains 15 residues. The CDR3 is CASSLGLGSKNIQYF. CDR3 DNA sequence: TGTGCCAGCAGCTTGGGGCTGGGCTCCAAAAACATTCAGTACTTC.

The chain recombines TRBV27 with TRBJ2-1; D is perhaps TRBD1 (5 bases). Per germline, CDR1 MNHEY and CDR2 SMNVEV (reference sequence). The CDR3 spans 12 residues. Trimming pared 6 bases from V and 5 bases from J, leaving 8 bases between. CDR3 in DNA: TGTGCCAGCAGGCCCAGGGACAATGAGCAGTTCTTC. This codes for CASRPRDNEQFF.

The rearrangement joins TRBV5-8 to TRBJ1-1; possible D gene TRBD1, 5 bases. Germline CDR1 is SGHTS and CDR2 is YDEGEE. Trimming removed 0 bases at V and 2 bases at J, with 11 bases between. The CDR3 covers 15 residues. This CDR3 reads CASSLGGDRNTEAFF. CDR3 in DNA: TGTGCCAGCAGCTTGGGAGGGGATAGAAACACTGAAGCTTTCTTT.

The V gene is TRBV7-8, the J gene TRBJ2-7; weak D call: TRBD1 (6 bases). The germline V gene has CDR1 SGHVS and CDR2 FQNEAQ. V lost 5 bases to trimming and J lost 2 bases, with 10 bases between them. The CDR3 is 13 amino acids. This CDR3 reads CASSPDRPYEQYF. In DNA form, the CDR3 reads TGTGCCAGCAGCCCGGACAGACCCTACGAGCAGTACTTC.

The CDR3: CASSTQQGKAQYF. The CDR3 DNA reads TGTGCCAGCAGTACTCAACAGGGAAAGGCGCAGTACTTC. The V and J genes are TRBV2 and TRBJ2-7, with a possible D match to TRBD1 (6 bases). With 5 bases removed from V and 9 bases from J, the gap between germline ends came to 17 bases. Germline CDR1 and CDR2: SNHLY and FYNNEI. The CDR3 sequence is 13 residues long.

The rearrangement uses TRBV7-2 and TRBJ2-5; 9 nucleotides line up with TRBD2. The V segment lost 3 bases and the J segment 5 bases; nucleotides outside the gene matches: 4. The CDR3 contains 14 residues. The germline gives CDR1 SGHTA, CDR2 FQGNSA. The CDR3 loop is CASSLGSGGETQYF. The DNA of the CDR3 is TGTGCCAGCAGCTTGGGTAGCGGGGGCGAGACCCAGTACTTC.

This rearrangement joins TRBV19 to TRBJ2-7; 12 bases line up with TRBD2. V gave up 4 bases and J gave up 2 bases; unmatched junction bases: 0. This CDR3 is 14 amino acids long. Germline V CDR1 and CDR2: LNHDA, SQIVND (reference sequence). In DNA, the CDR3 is TGTGCCAGTAGTACTAGCGGGAGGGCCTACGAGCAGTACTTC. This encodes CASSTSGRAYEQYF. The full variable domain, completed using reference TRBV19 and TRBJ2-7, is DGGITQSPKYLFRKEGQNVTLSCEQNLNHDAMYWYRQDPGQGLRLIYYSQIVNDFQKGDIAEGYSVSREKKESFPLTVTSAQKNPTAFYLCASSTSGRAYEQYFGPGTRLTVT.

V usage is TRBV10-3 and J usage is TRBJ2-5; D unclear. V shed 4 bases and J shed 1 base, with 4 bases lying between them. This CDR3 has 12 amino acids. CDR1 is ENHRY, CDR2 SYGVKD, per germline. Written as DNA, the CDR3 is TGTGCCATCAGTGGCAGCCAAGAGACCCAGTACTTC. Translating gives CAISGSQETQYF.

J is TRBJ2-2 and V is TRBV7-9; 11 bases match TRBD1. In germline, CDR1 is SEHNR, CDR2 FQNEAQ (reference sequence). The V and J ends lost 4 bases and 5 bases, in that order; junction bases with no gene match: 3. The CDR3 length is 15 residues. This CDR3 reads CASSSGQGVTGELFF. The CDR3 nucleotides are TGTGCCAGCAGCTCGGGACAGGGGGTAACCGGGGAGCTGTTTTTT.

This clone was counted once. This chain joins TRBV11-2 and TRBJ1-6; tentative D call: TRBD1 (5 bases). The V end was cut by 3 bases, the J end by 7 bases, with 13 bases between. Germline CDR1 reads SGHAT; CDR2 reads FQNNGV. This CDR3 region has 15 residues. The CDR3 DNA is TGTGCCAGCAGCTTTTGGAGGGGTAACAATTCACCCCTCCACTTT. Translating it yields CASSFWRGNNSPLHF. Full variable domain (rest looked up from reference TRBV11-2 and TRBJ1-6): EAGVAQSPRYKIIEKRQSVAFWCNPISGHATLYWYQQILGQGPKLLIQFQNNGVVDDSQLPKDRFSAERLKGVDSTLKIQPAKLEDSAVYLCASSFWRGNNSPLHFGNGTRLTVT.

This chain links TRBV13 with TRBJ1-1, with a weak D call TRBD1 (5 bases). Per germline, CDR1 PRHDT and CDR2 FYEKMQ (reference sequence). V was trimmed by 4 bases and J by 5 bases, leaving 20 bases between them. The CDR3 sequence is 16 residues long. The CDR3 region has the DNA TGTGCCAGCAGCTCAGGTACGGAGGGGCTGGATACTGAAGCTTTCTTT. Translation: CASSSGTEGLDTEAFF.

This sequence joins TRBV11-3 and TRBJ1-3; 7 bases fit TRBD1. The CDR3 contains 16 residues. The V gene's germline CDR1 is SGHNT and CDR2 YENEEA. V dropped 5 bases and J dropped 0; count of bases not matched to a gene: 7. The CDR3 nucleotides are TGTGCCAGCAGCCAGTCACAGGGGCCCTCTGGAAACACCATATATTTT. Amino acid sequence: CASSQSQGPSGNTIYF.

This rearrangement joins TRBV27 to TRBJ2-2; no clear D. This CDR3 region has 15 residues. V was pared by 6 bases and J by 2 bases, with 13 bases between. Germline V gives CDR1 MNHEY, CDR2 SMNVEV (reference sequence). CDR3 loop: CASSLYDINTGELFF. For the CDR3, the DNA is TGTGCCAGCAGCCTCTACGATATTAACACCGGGGAGCTGTTTTTT.

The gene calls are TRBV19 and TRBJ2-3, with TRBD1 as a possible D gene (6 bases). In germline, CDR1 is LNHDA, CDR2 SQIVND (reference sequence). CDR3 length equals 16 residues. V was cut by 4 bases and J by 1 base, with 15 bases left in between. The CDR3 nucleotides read TGTGCCAGTAGTAGCTGGGACATCCGTGGCACAGATACGCAGTATTTT. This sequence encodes CASSSWDIRGTDTQYF. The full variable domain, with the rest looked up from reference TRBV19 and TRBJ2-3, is DGGITQSPKYLFRKEGQNVTLSCEQNLNHDAMYWYRQDPGQGLRLIYYSQIVNDFQKGDIAEGYSVSREKKESFPLTVTSAQKNPTAFYLCASSSWDIRGTDTQYFGPGTRLTVL.